What follows are 5 T cell receptor beta chains derived from one specimen sequenced in a study of T cells in Graves' hyperthyroidism and ophthalmopathy. What was amplified from RNA transcripts were TCR beta CDR3 regions. TCR CDR3 regions were first amplified by RT-PCR with HTBI primers. A single record per CDR3 protein comes from TCRdb applying MiXCR to the multiplex PCR reads. Of about 300,000 distinct CDR3 sequences listed, 25% are singletons. What was sequenced was blood. All receptors come from a man aged 35 to 55 with Graves' hyperthyroidism that later progressed to Graves' ophthalmopathy.

This clonotype was counted at least ten times. The chain employs TRBV2 and TRBJ1-5; TRBD1 is a possible D gene (6 bases). Germline assignment: CDR1 SNHLY and CDR2 FYNNEI. The length of the CDR3 is 15 residues. V was cut by 7 bases and J by 6 bases, with 19 bases left in between. The DNA of the CDR3 is TGTGCCAGCAAGGGGGTTCATAGGGATGGTCAGCCCCAGCATTTT. Translating gives CASKGVHRDGQPQHF.

This clonotype has ten or more counts. The J gene is TRBJ1-3, the V gene TRBV7-9; D might be TRBD1 (6 bases). The CDR3 totals 14 residues. With 4 bases removed from V and 2 bases from J, the gap between germline ends came to 9 bases. The germline V gene encodes CDR1 SEHNR and CDR2 FQNEAQ (reference sequence). CDR3 in DNA: TGTGCCAGCAGCTCTCGGACAGCTGGAAACACCATATATTTT. Encoded protein: CASSSRTAGNTIYF. Full variable domain (missing parts from reference TRBV7-9 and TRBJ1-3): DTGVSQNPRHKITKRGQNVTFRCDPISEHNRLYWYRQTLGQGPEFLTYFQNEAQLEKSRLLSDRFSAERPKGSFSTLEIQRTEQGDSAMYLCASSSRTAGNTIYFGEGSWLTVV.

The gene calls are TRBV28 and TRBJ2-7; no firm D call. The CDR3 consists of 15 residues. With 8 bases removed from V and 4 bases from J, the gap between germline ends came to 21 bases. Germline CDR1 and CDR2: MDHEN and SYDVKM. Here the CDR3 DNA reads TGTGCCAGCGGTTCAACTATGGGAATCGGATACGAGCAGTACTTC. Protein product: CASGSTMGIGYEQYF.

This chain uses TRBV27 with TRBJ2-2, with D possibly matching TRBD2 (5 bases). CDR3 length: 13 residues. Trimming cost V 3 bases and J 6 bases, with 8 bases left between them. Germline lookup yields CDR1 MNHEY and CDR2 SMNVEV (reference sequence). DNA of the CDR3: TGTGCCAGCAGTTTCCGGGGTCCCGGGGAGCTGTTTTTT. It translates to CASSFRGPGELFF.

This clonotype was recorded many times. This rearrangement joins TRBV28 to TRBJ1-2; D gene ambiguous. The CDR3 loop spans 12 amino acids. Trimming left V 1 base short and J 9 bases short, with 9 bases between. The V gene's germline CDR1 is MDHEN and CDR2 SYDVKM. CDR3 sequence reads: CASSLSRVRYTF. CDR3 sequence (DNA): TGTGCCAGCAGTTTATCACGGGTACGCTACACCTTC.